The sequence of this TCR beta chain was determined in a study of response to subunit inactivated influenza vaccine. Study outcomes and limitations: Seasonal influenza vaccination, on each occasion, was suggested by the authors to recruit few new T cells.

The germline gives CDR1 SGHRS, CDR2 YFSETQ. The CDR3 runs to 17 residues. V was clipped by 2 bases and J by 7 bases; unmatched bases: 6. A single record per CDR3 protein comes from TCRdb applying MiXCR to the RT-PCR reads. This sample has 450,000 to 550,000 distinct CDR3 sequences, with 25% found just once. There are many counts of this clonotype. Antigen unknown. Sequenced here: CD4+ T cells sorted from PBMCs, sampled less than 6 days after vaccination. This TCR derives from a man aged 50-60 years who received an inactivated influenza vaccine. The chain couples TRBV5-1 to TRBJ2-1, with TRBD2 identical over 16 bases. The CDR3 loop is CASSFPAGLAGGNEQFF. CDR3 coding DNA: TGCGCCAGCAGCTTTCCAGCGGGACTAGCGGGAGGGAATGAGCAGTTCTTC.